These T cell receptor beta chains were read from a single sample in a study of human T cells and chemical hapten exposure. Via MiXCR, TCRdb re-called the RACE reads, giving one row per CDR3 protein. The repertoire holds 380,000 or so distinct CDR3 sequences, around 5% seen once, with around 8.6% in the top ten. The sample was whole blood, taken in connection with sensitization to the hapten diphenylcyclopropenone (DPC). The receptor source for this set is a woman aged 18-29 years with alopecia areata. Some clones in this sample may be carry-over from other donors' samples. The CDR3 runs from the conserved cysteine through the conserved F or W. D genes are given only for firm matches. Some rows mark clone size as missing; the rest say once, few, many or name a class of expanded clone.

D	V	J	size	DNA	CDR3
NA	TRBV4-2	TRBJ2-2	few	TGTGCCAGCAGCCATTTCAGGGACTCCCAGCGAGGGGAGCTGTTTTTT	CASSHFRDSQRGELFF
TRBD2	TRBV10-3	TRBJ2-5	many	TGTGCCATCAGTGAGAGACGACTAGCGGGGGAAGAGACCCAGTACTTC	CAISERRLAGEETQYF
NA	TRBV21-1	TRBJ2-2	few	TGTGCCAGCAGCAAAGTGAACGGACTAGCGGGATGCGGGGAGCTGTTTTTT	CASSKVNGLAGCGELFF
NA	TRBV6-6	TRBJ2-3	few	TGTGCCAGCACCCCCTTAGGGGCAGATACGCAGTATTTT	CASTPLGADTQYF
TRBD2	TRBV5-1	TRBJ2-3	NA	TGCGCCAGCAGCTTGGGAGGACTAGCCGGGGGCGATACGCAGTATTTT	CASSLGGLAGGDTQYF
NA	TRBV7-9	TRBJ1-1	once	TGTGCCAGCAGCTCCTCTATGGCTGACACTGAAACTTTCTTT	CASSSSMADTETFF
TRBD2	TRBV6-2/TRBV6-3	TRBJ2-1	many	TGTGCCAGCAGCTTATCGTGGCTAGCGGGGGCAGACAATGAGCAGTTCTTC	CASSLSWLAGADNEQFF
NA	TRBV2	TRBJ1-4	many	TGTGCCAGCAGTGAAATGGGTTCTAATGAAAAACTGTTTTTT	CASSEMGSNEKLFF
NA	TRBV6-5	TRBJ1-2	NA	TGTGCCAGCAGCCGGCGGGGACACAGTAACTATGGCTACACCTTC	CASSRRGHSNYGYTF
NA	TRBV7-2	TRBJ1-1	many	TGTGCCAGCAGCTGGGAGGGCAGGGCTGAAGCTTTCTTT	CASSWEGRAEAFF
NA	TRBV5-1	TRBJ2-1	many	TGCGCCAGCAGCTTGGAATGGAGTGGGCCACAGCCTTTGAGGCAGTTCTTC	CASSLEWSGPQPLRQFF
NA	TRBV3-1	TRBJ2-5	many	TGTGCCAGCAGCCAAGGCCGGCAGGAAGAGACCCAGTACTTC	CASSQGRQEETQYF
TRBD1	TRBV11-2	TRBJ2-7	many	TGTGCCAGCAGCGTTTCCTTCGGGACAGGGGTCGCTACCAGCTCCTACGAGCAGTACTTC	CASSVSFGTGVATSSYEQYF
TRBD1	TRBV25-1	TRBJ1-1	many	TGTGCCAGCAGTGAAGGAGGACAGGGGAACACTGAAGCTTTCTTT	CASSEGGQGNTEAFF
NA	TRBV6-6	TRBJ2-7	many	TGTGCCAGCTCACCGGGAAGGTTTTCCTACGAGCAGTACTTC	CASSPGRFSYEQYF
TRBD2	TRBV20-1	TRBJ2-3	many	TGCAGTGCTAGAGATAACACTAGCGGGGGGCAGAGCACAGATACGCAGTATTTT	CSARDNTSGGQSTDTQYF
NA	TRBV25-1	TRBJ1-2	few	TGTGCCAGCAGTGAAGGGCAGGGAGACTATGGCTACACCTTC	CASSEGQGDYGYTF
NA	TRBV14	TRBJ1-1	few	TGTGCCAGCAGCCCCAGACTAGGAACCCCTGAAGCTTTCTTT	CASSPRLGTPEAFF
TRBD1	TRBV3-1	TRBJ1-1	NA	TGTGCCAGCAGCCAAGATAACAGGGGAGCTTTCTTT	CASSQDNRGAFF
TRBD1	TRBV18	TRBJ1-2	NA	TGTGCCAGCTCACGGAGGGACAGGGAAAACTATGGCTACACCTTC	CASSRRDRENYGYTF